A single sample gave rise to the 14 T cell receptor beta chains below, sequenced in a study of patients and donors after allogeneic stem cell transplantation. TCRdb independently ran MiXCR on the RT-PCR reads; one entry per CDR3 protein. The repertoire holds hundreds of thousands of distinct CDR3 sequences, with about 37% as singletons. Source material: blood, either unsorted or a sorted T cell fraction (not recorded which). The source of these receptors is a human donor who was either an allogeneic HSCT recipient or a stem cell or donor lymphocyte infusion donor (not recorded which). It is not recorded whose cells these are; they may come from a transplant donor.

The chain recombines TRBV12-3 or TRBV12-4 with TRBJ2-3, with D tentatively TRBD1 (6 bases). Deletions cut 6 bases from V and 0 bases from J, with 16 bases between. The CDR3 contains 16 residues. In DNA form, the CDR3 reads TGTGCCAGCAGCATTGCAGGGGCTCTTAGCACAGATACGCAGTATTTT. It specifies CASSIAGALSTDTQYF.

In its sample, this clonotype was seen a few times. The chain carries TRBV12-3 or TRBV12-4 and TRBJ2-1, with 8 bases lining up with TRBD1. J lost 9 bases, V lost 3 bases, and 7 bases had no gene match. The CDR3 runs to 14 residues. CDR3 sequence reads: CASSFGQGKIEQFF. The DNA for the CDR3 is TGTGCCAGCAGTTTTGGACAGGGAAAAATTGAGCAGTTCTTC.

J is TRBJ2-3 and V is TRBV7-9; D not certain. The CDR3 covers 16 residues. The V and J ends lost 0 bases and 2 bases respectively, with 12 bases between them. Germline V CDR1 and CDR2: SEHNR, FQNEAQ (reference sequence). CDR3 nucleotides: TGTGCCAGCAGCTTAGCGGGCCGAACTCACACAGATACGCAGTATTTT. Translated, it gives CASSLAGRTHTDTQYF.

This clonotype was seen a few times. The J gene is TRBJ2-7, the V gene TRBV6-5; D perhaps matches TRBD1 (6 bases). V was clipped by 5 bases and J by 5 bases, with 19 bases between them. Per the germline V gene, CDR1 is MNHEY and CDR2 is SVGAGI. This CDR3 spans 15 amino acids. DNA for the CDR3: TGTGCCAGCAGTGGCCAGTTGGGACATAGGGACGAGCAGTACTTC. It specifies CASSGQLGHRDEQYF.

V and J are TRBV12-3 or TRBV12-4 and TRBJ1-2; D ambiguous. The CDR3 is made up of 12 amino acids. Trimming cost V 7 bases and J 2 bases, with 8 bases left between them. CDR3 protein: CASKQRNYGYTF. In DNA, the CDR3 is TGTGCCAGCAAACAGAGGAACTATGGCTACACCTTC.

This clonotype was detected a few times. V gene TRBV29-1 combines with J gene TRBJ1-3; no definite D call. The V end lost 3 bases, the J end lost 3 bases, and 6 bases lay between the germline ends. This CDR3 contains 12 residues. Germline V lookup: CDR1 SQVTM, CDR2 ANQGSEA. This CDR3 reads CSVDGGGNTIYF. The DNA for the CDR3 is TGCAGCGTTGACGGCGGTGGAAACACCATATATTTT. Based on the CDR3 plus reference TRBV29-1 and TRBJ1-3, the full variable domain is SAVISQKPSRDICQRGTSLTIQCQVDSQVTMMFWYRQQPGQSLTLIATANQGSEATYESGFVIDKFPISRPNLTFSTLTVSNMSPEDSSIYLCSVDGGGNTIYFGEGSWLTVV.

The chain joins TRBV14 to TRBJ1-1; no definite D call. CDR1 and CDR2 from the germline V gene are SGHDN and FVKESK. The CDR3 totals 15 residues. Trimming shortened V by 2 bases and J by 1 base, and 11 bases separated the two germline ends. CDR3 loop: CASSQSLVRNTEAFF. The DNA of the CDR3 is TGTGCCAGCAGCCAATCTCTGGTAAGGAACACTGAAGCTTTCTTT.

The rearrangement uses TRBV12-3 or TRBV12-4 and TRBJ1-5; weak D call: TRBD1 (5 bases). The CDR3 is 12 amino acids. V shed 5 bases and J shed 7 bases, with 9 bases lying between them. The chain's CDR3 is CASSTGPQPQHF. Here the CDR3 DNA reads TGTGCCAGCAGTACAGGCCCCCAGCCCCAGCATTTT.

This clonotype was counted only a few times. In DNA form, the CDR3 reads TGTGCCTCGATGGGAGCTGAAGCTTTCTTT. This translates into CASMGAEAFF. The V call is TRBV7-9, the J call TRBJ1-1, with D unclear. V lost 11 bases, J lost 6 bases, and 10 bases lay in between. The germline gives CDR1 SEHNR, CDR2 FQNEAQ (reference sequence). The CDR3 has 10 residues.

This chain connects TRBV29-1 to TRBJ2-3; TRBD2 matches at 10 bases. Germline-derived CDR1 and CDR2 are SQVTM and ANQGSEA. This CDR3 is 15 amino acids long. Trimming removed 2 bases from V and 4 bases from J; junction bases left unmatched: 6. Here the CDR3 DNA reads TGCAGCGTTGAATTCTCTAGCGGGGGTGCAGATACGCAGTATTTT. It specifies CSVEFSSGGADTQYF.

By sample share, this clonotype is medium-sized. The chain employs TRBV24-1 and TRBJ1-2; D unclear. The CDR3 contains 15 residues. CDR1 and CDR2 (germline): KGHDR, SFDVKD. Deletions cut 4 bases from V and 1 base from J, with 12 bases between. CDR3 in amino acids: CATSDWMRGNYGYTF. CDR3 nucleotide sequence: TGTGCCACCAGTGACTGGATGCGGGGTAACTATGGCTACACCTTC.

This clonotype was counted a few times. The chain uses TRBV2 and TRBJ2-5, with 10 bases matching TRBD2. The CDR3 extends over 14 amino acids. Per germline, CDR1 SNHLY and CDR2 FYNNEI. V shed 5 bases, J shed 2 bases, and the junction held 2 bases outside the gene matches. For the CDR3, the DNA is TGTGCCAGCAGTAAGACTAGCGGGCAAGAGACCCAGTACTTC. It codes for CASSKTSGQETQYF.

This chain connects TRBV24-1 to TRBJ1-4; possible D gene TRBD1, 6 bases. V gave up 8 bases and J gave up 6 bases, with 9 bases separating them. Germline V CDR1 and CDR2: KGHDR, SFDVKD. The CDR3 runs to 12 residues. CDR3 bases: TGTGCCACCAAAGAGGGGGATGAAAAACTGTTTTTT. It translates to CATKEGDEKLFF.

The table lists this clonotype with a few counts. The chain employs TRBV3-1 and TRBJ1-5; D is unclear. The V and J ends lost 3 bases and 7 bases respectively, with 10 bases between them. CDR3 length: 13 residues. Per the germline V gene, CDR1 is LGHDT and CDR2 is YNNKEL (reference sequence). In nucleotides, the CDR3 is TGTGCCAGCAGCCAGGGCAGAGACCAGCCCCAGCATTTT. It codes for CASSQGRDQPQHF. Looking up the rest from reference TRBV3-1 and TRBJ1-5 gives the full variable domain: DTAVSQTPKYLVTQMGNDKSIKCEQNLGHDTMYWYKQDSKKFLKIMFSYNNKELIINETVPNRFSPKSPDKAHLNLHINSLELGDSAVYFCASSQGRDQPQHFGDGTRLSIL.